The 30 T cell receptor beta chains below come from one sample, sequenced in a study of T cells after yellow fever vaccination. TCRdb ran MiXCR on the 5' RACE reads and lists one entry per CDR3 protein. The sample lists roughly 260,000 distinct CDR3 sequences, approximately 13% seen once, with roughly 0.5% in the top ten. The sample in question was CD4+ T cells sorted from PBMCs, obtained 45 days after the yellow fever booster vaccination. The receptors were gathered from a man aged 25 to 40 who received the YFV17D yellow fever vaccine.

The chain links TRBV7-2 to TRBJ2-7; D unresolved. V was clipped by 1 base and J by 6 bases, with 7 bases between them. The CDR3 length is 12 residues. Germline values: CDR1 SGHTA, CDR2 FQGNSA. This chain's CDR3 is CASSLDQLEQYF. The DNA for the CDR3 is TGTGCCAGCAGCTTAGACCAGCTCGAGCAGTACTTC.

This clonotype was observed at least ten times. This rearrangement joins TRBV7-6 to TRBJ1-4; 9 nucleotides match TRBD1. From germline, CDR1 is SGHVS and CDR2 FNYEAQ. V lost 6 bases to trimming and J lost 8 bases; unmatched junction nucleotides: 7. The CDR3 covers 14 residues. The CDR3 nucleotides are TGTGCCAGCAGTCGGTGGACAGGGGAAGAAAAACTGTTTTTT. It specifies CASSRWTGEEKLFF.

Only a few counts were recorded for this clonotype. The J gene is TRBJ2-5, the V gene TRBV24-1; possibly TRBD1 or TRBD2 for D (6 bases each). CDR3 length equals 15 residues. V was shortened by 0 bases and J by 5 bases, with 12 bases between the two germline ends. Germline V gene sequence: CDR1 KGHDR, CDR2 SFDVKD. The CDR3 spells CATSDLQGGGETQYF. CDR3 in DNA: TGTGCCACCAGTGATTTGCAAGGGGGAGGTGAGACCCAGTACTTC.

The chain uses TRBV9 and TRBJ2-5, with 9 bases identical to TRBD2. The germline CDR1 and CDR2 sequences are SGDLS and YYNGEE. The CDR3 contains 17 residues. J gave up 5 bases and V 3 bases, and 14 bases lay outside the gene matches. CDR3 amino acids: CASSAWEGASGIETQYF. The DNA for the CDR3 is TGTGCCAGCAGCGCCTGGGAGGGGGCTAGCGGGATTGAGACCCAGTACTTC.

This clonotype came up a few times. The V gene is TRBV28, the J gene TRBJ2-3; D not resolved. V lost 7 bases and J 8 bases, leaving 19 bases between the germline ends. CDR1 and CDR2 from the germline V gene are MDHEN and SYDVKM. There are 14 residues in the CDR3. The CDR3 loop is CASNNGVTEVTQYF. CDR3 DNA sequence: TGTGCCAGCAACAATGGGGTTACAGAGGTTACGCAGTATTTT.

The CDR3 reads CASSAPRTAETQYF. Written as DNA, the CDR3 is TGCGCCAGCAGCGCCCCGCGGACGGCAGAGACCCAGTACTTC. The chain employs TRBV5-1 and TRBJ2-5; D remains unclear. V lost 4 bases and J lost 4, with 14 bases in between. The CDR3 sequence is 14 residues long. Per the germline V gene, CDR1 is SGHRS and CDR2 is YFSETQ.

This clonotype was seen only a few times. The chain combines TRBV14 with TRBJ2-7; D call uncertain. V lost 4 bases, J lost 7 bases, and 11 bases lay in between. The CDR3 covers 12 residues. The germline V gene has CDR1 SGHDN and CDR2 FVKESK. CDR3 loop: CASSPSWGEQYF. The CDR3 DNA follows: TGTGCCAGCAGCCCCTCGTGGGGTGAGCAGTACTTC. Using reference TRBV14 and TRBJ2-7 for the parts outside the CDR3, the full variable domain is EAGVTQFPSHSVIEKGQTVTLRCDPISGHDNLYWYRRVMGKEIKFLLHFVKESKQDESGMPNNRFLAERTGGTYSTLKVQPAELEDSGVYFCASSPSWGEQYFGPGTRLTVT.

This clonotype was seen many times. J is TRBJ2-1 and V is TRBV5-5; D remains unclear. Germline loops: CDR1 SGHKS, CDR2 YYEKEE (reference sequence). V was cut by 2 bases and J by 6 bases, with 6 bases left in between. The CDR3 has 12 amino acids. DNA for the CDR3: TGTGCCAGCAGCTTTGGCTTCAATGAGCAGTTCTTC. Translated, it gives CASSFGFNEQFF.

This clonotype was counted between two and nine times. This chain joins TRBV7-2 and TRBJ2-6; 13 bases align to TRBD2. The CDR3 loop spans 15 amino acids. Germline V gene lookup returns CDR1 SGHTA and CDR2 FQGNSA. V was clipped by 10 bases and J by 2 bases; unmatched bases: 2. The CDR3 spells CATGLAGAGANVLTF. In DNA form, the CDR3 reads TGTGCCACCGGACTAGCGGGAGCTGGGGCCAACGTCCTGACTTTC.

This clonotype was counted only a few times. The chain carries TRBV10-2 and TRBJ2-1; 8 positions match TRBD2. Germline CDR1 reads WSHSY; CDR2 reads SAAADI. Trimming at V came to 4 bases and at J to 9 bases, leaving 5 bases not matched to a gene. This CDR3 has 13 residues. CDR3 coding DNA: TGCGCCAGCAGTGTAGCGGGGACGAGTGAGCAGTTCTTC. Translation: CASSVAGTSEQFF.

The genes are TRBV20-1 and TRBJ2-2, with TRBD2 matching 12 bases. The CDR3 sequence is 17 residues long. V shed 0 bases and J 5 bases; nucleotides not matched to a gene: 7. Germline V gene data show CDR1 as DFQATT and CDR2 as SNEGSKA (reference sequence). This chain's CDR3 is CSARDLLAGGPTGELFF. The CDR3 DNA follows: TGCAGTGCTAGAGATTTGCTAGCGGGAGGGCCAACCGGGGAGCTGTTTTTT.

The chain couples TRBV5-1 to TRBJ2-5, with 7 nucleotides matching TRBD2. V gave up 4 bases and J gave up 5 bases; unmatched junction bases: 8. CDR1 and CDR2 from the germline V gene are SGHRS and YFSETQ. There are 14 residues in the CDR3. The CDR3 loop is CASSQLASRETQYF. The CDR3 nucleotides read TGCGCCAGCAGCCAACTAGCGAGTCGGGAGACCCAGTACTTC.

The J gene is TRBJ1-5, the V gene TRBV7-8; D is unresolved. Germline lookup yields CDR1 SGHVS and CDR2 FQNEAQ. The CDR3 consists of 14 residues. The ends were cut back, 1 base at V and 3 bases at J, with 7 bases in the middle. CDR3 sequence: CASSLGMNNQPQHF. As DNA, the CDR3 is TGTGCCAGCAGCTTAGGTATGAACAATCAGCCCCAGCATTTT.

The CDR3 DNA reads TGTGCCAGCAGCTTAGCGTCGGGGGGTAGCGGGAAGTACGAGCAGTACTTC. Its protein product is CASSLASGGSGKYEQYF. The V and J genes are TRBV7-6 and TRBJ2-7; TRBD2 aligns across 8 bases. V dropped 0 bases and J dropped 4; count of bases not matched to a gene: 11. Per germline, CDR1 SGHVS and CDR2 FNYEAQ. The CDR3 is 17 amino acids.

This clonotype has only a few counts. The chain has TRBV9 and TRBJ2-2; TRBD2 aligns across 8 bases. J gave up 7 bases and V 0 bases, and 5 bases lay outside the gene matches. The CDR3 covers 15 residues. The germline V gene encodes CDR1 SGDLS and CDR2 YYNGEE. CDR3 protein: CASSVDSGTGGELFF. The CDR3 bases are TGTGCCAGCAGCGTAGATAGCGGGACGGGCGGGGAGCTGTTTTTT.

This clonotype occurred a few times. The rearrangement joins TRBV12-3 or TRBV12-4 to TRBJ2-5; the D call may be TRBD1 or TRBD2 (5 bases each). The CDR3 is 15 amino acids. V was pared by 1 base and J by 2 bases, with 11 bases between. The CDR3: CASSLGGRVQETQYF. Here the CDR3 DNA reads TGTGCCAGCAGTTTAGGGGGACGAGTTCAAGAGACCCAGTACTTC.

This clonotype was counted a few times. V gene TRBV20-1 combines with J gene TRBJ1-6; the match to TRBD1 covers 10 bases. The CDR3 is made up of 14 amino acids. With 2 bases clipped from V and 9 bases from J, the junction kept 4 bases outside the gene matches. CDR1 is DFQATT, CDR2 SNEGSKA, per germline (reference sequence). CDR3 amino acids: CSARLGQGTSPLHF. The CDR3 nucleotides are TGCAGTGCTAGACTGGGACAGGGGACTTCACCCCTCCACTTT.

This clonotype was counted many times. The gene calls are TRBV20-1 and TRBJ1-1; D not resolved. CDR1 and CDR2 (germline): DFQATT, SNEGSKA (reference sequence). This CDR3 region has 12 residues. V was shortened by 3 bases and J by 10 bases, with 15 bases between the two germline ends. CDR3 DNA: TGCAGTGCTAGTGTTCCCGGGCAGAGAGCTTTCTTT. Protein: CSASVPGQRAFF.

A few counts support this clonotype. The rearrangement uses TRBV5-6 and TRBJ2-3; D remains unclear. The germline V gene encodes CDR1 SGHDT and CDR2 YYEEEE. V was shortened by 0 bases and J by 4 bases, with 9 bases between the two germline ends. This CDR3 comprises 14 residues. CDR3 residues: CASSLDRRADTQYF. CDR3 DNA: TGTGCCAGCAGCTTGGACAGAAGAGCAGATACGCAGTATTTT.

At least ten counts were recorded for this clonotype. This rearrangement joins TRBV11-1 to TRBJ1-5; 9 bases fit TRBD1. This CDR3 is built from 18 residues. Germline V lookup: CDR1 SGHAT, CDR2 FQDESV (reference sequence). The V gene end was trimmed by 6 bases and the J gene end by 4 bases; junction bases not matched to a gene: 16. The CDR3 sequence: CASSFSTGTGTLNQPQHF. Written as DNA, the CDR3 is TGTGCCAGCAGTTTTTCTACCGGGACAGGGACCCTAAATCAGCCCCAGCATTTT.

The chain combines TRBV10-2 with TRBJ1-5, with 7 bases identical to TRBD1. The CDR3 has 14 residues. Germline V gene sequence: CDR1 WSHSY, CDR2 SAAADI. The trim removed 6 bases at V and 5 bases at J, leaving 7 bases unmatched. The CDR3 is CASSPTGTDQPQHF. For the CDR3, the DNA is TGCGCCAGCAGCCCGACAGGGACCGATCAGCCCCAGCATTTT.

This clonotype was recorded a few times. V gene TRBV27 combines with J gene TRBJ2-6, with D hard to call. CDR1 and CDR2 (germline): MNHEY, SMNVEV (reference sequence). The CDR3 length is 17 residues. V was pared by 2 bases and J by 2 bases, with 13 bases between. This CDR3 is CASSLEARFTGANVLTF. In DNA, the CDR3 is TGTGCCAGCAGTTTAGAGGCTCGGTTTACTGGGGCCAACGTCCTGACTTTC.

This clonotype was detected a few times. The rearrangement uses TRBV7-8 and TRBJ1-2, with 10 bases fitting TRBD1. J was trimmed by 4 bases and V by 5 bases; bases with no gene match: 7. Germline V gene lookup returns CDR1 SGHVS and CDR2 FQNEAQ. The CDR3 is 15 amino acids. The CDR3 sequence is CASSPGTGESYGYTF. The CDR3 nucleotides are TGTGCCAGCAGCCCCGGGACAGGGGAGAGCTATGGCTACACCTTC. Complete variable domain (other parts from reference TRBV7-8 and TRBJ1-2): GAGVSQSPRYKVAKRGQDVALRCDPISGHVSLFWYQQALGQGPEFLTYFQNEAQLDKSGLPSDRFFAERPEGSVSTLKIQRTQQEDSAVYLCASSPGTGESYGYTFGSGTRLTVV.

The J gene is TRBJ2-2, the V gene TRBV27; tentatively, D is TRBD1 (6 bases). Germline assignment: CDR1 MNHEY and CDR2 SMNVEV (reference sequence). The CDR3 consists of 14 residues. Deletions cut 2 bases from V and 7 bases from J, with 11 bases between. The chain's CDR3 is CASSLTQGIGELFF. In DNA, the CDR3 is TGTGCCAGCAGTTTAACCCAGGGGATCGGGGAGCTGTTTTTT.

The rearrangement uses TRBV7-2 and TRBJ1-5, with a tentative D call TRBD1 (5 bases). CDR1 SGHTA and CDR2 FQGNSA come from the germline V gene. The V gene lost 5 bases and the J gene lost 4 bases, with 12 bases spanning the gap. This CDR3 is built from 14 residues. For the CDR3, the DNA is TGTGCCAGCAGCCCCAGAGAGGGGAATCAGCCCCAGCATTTT. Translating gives CASSPREGNQPQHF.

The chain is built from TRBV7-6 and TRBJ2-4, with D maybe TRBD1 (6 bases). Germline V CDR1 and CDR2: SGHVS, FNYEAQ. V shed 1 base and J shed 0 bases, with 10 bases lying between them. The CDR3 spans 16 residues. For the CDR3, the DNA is TGTGCCAGCAGCTTAGGGGGACAACTAGCCAAAAACATTCAGTACTTC. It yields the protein CASSLGGQLAKNIQYF.

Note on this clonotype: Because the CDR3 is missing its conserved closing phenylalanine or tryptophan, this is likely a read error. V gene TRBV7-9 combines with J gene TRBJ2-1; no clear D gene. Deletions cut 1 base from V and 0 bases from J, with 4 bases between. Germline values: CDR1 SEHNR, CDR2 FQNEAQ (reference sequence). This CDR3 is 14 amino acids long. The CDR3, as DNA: TGTGCCAGCAGCTTAGTTGCCTCCTACAATGAGCAGTTCTCC. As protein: CASSLVASYNEQFS.

For the CDR3, the DNA is TGTGCCACCAGTGAATCTCTTGACAGGGGAACAGATACGCAGTATTTT. Translating gives CATSESLDRGTDTQYF. This sequence joins TRBV24-1 and TRBJ2-3; 8 bases agree with TRBD1. Germline CDR1 KGHDR, CDR2 SFDVKD. The CDR3 extends over 16 amino acids. The trim removed 4 bases at V and 3 bases at J, leaving 8 bases unmatched.

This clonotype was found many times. CDR3 nucleotides: TGCGCCAGCACCTGGACAGCGTACCAAGAGACCCAGTACTTC. The encoded protein is CASTWTAYQETQYF. This chain links TRBV5-1 with TRBJ2-5; the D gene is possibly TRBD1 (6 bases). Germline V CDR1 and CDR2: SGHRS, YFSETQ. The CDR3 sequence is 14 residues long. Deletions cut 6 bases from V and 0 bases from J, with 12 bases between.

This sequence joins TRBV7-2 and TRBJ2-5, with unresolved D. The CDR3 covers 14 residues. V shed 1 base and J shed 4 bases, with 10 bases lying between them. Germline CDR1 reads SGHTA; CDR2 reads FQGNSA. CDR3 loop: CASSLGGWGETQYF. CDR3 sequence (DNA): TGTGCCAGCAGCTTAGGAGGTTGGGGAGAGACCCAGTACTTC.